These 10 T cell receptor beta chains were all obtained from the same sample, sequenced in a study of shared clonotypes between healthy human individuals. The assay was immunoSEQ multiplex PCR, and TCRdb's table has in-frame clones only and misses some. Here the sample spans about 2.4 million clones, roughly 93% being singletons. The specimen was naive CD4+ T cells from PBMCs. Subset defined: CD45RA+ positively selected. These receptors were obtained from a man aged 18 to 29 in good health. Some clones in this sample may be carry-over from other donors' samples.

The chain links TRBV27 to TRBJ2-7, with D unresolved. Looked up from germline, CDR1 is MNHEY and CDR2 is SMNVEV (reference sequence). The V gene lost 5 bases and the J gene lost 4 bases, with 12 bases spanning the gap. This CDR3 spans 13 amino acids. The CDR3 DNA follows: TGTGCCAGCAGTGGGAAAGGGAATTACGAGCAGTACTTC. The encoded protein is CASSGKGNYEQYF.

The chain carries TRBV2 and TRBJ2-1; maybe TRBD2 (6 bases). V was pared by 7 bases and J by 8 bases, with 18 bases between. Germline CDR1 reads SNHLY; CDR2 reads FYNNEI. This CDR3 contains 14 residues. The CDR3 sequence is CASTLRWGDDEQFF. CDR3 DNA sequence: TGTGCCAGCACACTCCGCTGGGGGGATGATGAGCAGTTCTTC.

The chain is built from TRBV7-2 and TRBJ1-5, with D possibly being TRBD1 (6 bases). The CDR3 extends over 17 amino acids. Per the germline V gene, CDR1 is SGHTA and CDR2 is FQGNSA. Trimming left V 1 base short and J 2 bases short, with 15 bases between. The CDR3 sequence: CASSLGRGARGNQPQHF. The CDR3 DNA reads TGTGCCAGCAGCTTAGGTCGGGGGGCAAGGGGCAATCAGCCCCAGCATTTT.

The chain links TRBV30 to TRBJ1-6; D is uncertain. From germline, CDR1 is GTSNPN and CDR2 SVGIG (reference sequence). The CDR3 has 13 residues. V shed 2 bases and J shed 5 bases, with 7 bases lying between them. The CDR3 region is CAWSSGNNSPLHF. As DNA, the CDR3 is TGTGCCTGGAGTTCAGGAAATAATTCACCCCTCCACTTT. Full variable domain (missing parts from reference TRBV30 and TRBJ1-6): SQTIHQWPATLVQPVGSPLSLECTVEGTSNPNLYWYRQAAGRGLQLLFYSVGIGQISSEVPQNLSASRPQDRQFILSSKKLLLSDSGFYLCAWSSGNNSPLHFGNGTRLTVT.

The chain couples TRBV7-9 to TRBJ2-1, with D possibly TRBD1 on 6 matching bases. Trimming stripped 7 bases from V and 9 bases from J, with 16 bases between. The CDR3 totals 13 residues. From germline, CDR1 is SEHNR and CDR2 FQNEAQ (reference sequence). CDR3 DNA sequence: TGTGCCAGCAACTCCGGCTGGGGGCGTGAGCAGTTCTTC. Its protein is CASNSGWGREQFF.

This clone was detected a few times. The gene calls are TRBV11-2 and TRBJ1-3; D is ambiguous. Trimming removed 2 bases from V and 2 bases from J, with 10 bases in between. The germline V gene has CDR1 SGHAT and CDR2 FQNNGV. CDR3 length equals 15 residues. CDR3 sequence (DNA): TGTGCCAGCAGCTTATCGACGGCTGCTGGAAACACCATATATTTT. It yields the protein CASSLSTAAGNTIYF.

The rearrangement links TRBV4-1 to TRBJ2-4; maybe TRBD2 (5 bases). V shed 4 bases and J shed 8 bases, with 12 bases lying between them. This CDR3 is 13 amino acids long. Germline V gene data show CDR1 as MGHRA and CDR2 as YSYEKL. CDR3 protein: CASSPGREDIQYF. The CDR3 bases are TGCGCCAGCAGCCCTGGCCGGGAAGACATTCAGTACTTC.

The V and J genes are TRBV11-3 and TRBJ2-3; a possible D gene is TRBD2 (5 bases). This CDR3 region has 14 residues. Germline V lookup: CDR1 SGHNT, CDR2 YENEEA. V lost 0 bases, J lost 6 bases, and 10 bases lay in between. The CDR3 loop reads CASSLEGVGDTQYF. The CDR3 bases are TGTGCCAGCAGCTTAGAGGGAGTTGGGGATACGCAGTATTTT.

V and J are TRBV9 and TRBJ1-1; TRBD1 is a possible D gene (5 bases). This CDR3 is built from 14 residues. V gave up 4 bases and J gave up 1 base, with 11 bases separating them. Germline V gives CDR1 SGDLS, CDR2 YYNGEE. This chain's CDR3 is CASSPPGPNTEAFF. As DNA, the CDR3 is TGTGCCAGCAGCCCCCCGGGGCCGAACACTGAAGCTTTCTTT.

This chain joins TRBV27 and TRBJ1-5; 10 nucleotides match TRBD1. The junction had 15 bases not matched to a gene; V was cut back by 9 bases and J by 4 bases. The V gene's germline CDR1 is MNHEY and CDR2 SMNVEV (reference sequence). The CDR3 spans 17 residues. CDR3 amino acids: CASIGPTPGQGNQPQHF. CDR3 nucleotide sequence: TGTGCCAGTATAGGACCGACGCCGGGACAGGGGAATCAGCCCCAGCATTTT.